Reported below is one T cell receptor (beta chain). How the authors handled the data: From reference gene primer amplification, estimates of nucleated cell counts were derived. The table came from immunoSEQ multiplex PCR; TCRdb's copy has only in-frame clones and leaves some out. V, J and clone size are those of that table, while D and trimming were read from the DNA. The top ten clones hold around 7% of a sample with about 190,000 clones, 89% of them seen once. This specimen belongs to a study of blood T cell repertoires in COVID-19. This CDR3 spans 14 amino acids. V shed 3 bases and J 1 base; nucleotides not matched to a gene: 3. The germline V gene encodes CDR1 LGHDT and CDR2 YNNKEL (reference sequence).

The V gene is TRBV3-1 (or the pseudogene TRBV3-2), the J gene TRBJ2-7, with 7 nucleotides matching TRBD1. The TCR sequence derives from a man aged 35 to 55 with acute or convalescent COVID-19. The sequenced material came from peripheral blood. CDR3 sequence (DNA): TGTGCCAGCAGCCAGAAGGACAGGTCCTACGAGCAGTACTTC. Protein product: CASSQKDRSYEQYF.